Given below is one T cell receptor (beta chain) in context. This clonotype turned up a few times. No antigen is known for it. Base quality data are lacking; no much larger clone is found one base away. TCR cDNA was synthesized by 5'RACE template switching, through which a universal primer site and unique molecular identifiers were introduced. Priming of cDNA synthesis was performed from both the TCR alpha and TCR beta constant segments. Library amplification used two PCR steps, and the second PCR step added sample barcodes and sequencing adapters. Libraries were sequenced on Illumina HiSeq 2500 (2x100 bp) or NovaSeq (2x150 bp). The source study handled its data this way. MIGEC was used to demultiplex reads and collapse the reads into UMI consensus sequences, and MiXCR was used for V(D)J alignment. Using edgeR on replicate PBMC samples, clonotypes were called vaccine-responding if FDR was below 0.01 and the log2 fold change was above 5 up to day 15. Bulk clonotypes were assigned CD4 or CD8 identity according to which sequenced CD4 or CD8 repertoire held them at higher abundance. TCRdb trimmed public reads at Q25 via fastp, called clones via MiXCR and kept in-frame beta chains. Rows matching on CDR3 protein sequence are summarized as one entry with the most common DNA and genes. The V and J calls were determined by TCRdb, not by the authors. The sample data list 140,000 to 150,000 distinct CDR3 sequences, and 5% to 8% of these were observed just once. The ten largest clones capture approximately 0.67% of the sample.

These data come from a study of T cells after yellow fever vaccination (dated by TCRdb to the late 2010s). Study-level background: The SMART-Seq v4 Ultra Low Input RNA kit was used to prepare libraries from fractions with low cell numbers. Two healthy male donors, one aged 18 to 30 and one aged 30 to 40 years, made up the cohort. Blood was collected at multiple timepoints before and after primary and secondary immunization, and bulk PBMC replicates and cell subsets were isolated. Bulk TCR alpha and beta repertoires were sequenced longitudinally to track T-cell clones before and after primary and booster YFV17D yellow fever vaccination. The paper as a whole reports these results and caveats: After the booster, most of the clones that had expanded following primary vaccination were detected again (about 95% of CD4 and roughly 88% of CD8), which suggests that memory was broadly maintained. Compared with the primary T-cell response, the secondary T-cell response was weaker but faster, peaking on day 5 rather than day 15. Only a couple of donors were included in the study, so the extent to which the findings can be generalized is limited. A small fraction of clonotypes showed up in both the CD4 and CD8 compartments, probably as a result of convergent recombination. Because abundant contaminating clonotypes from the bulk population could be contained in FACS-sorted repertoires, computational filtering was required.

The treatment or condition label here, explained by the study, means: live attenuated yellow fever vaccine strain. PBMCs were isolated from peripheral blood using a standard Ficoll-Paque protocol. Dynabeads CD4 and CD8 positive selection kits were used to isolate CD4 and CD8 T-cell fractions. TriZol was used to extract RNA from bulk PBMCs, from CD4 and CD8 fractions, and from dextramer-positive and dextramer-negative fractions. V loses 3 bases of germline sequence and J loses 4 bases, and the interval between the two ends is 4 bases. The CDR3 starts with the cysteine, ends with the phenylalanine, and has 12 residues. The entry retains the CDR3 DNA only, 36 bases that are in frame from base 1. CDR1 is given as LGHDT and CDR2 as YNNKEL, both from the germline V gene (reference sequence).

The receptor was isolated from a man younger than 45 who received the YFV17D yellow fever vaccine. Sample: CD4+ T cells sorted from PBMCs, taken 10 days after the yellow fever booster vaccination. The rearranged segments are TRBV3-1 and TRBJ2-1, with an unclear D gene assignment. CDR3 region: CASSHPYNEQFF. The nucleotide sequence is TGTGCCAGCAGCCATCCTTACAATGAGCAGTTCTTC.